This T cell receptor beta chain was retrieved from a study of T cell changes during pregnancy in multiple sclerosis. Trimming took off 3 bases at V and 1 base at J, with 18 bases between the two ends. CDR3 length: 17 amino acids. CDR1 is SGHDN and CDR2 is FVKESK in the germline V gene. Sequencing was performed with immunoSEQ multiplex PCR; in TCRdb, only in-frame clones are kept and a portion is missing. The data show more than 65,000 clones, with around 90% seen just once and roughly 0.21% held by the top ten. The V call is TRBV14, the J call TRBJ1-1; D is uncertain. The sample here was CD4+ T cells from peripheral blood mononuclear cells, taken before pregnancy. The TCR sequence derives from a female donor with multiple sclerosis, enrolled in a pregnancy study. In DNA form, the CDR3 reads TGTGCCAGCAGCCACAACCCGCCCAGGAAGGCGAACACTGAAGCTTTCTTT. Encoded protein: CASSHNPPRKANTEAFF.